Following are 15 T cell receptor beta chains from one sample sequenced in a study of Ad26.COV2.S vaccination and SARS-CoV-2 variants. Treatment noted: 19 received Ad26.COV2.S at low or high dose, single or two shots; about 5 received placebo; per-sample allocation not given. Samples were taken on day 63 after the first vaccine or placebo injection. Assay used: immunoSEQ multiplex PCR; TCRdb lists only in-frame clones, some missing. The sample has 300,000 to 450,000 clones; about 85% are singletons. Specimen: peripheral blood, collected in a trial of Ad26.COV2.S vaccine versus placebo. All receptors come from a person between 18 and 65 years old who received the Ad26.COV2.S COVID-19 vaccine or a placebo.

In this sample, this clone turned up a few times. V gene TRBV6-6 combines with J gene TRBJ2-2, with 7 bases that match TRBD1. Germline V CDR1 and CDR2: MNHNY, SVGAGI (reference sequence). CDR3 size: 12 residues. The ends lost 7 bases at V and 4 bases at J; junction bases unmatched: 0. The CDR3 DNA reads as TGTGCCAGCACAGGGGGCACCGGGGAGCTGTTTTTT. The encoded protein is CASTGGTGELFF.

V gene TRBV7-7 combines with J gene TRBJ2-3; a possible D gene is TRBD1 (5 bases). CDR1 is SSHAT and CDR2 is FNYEAQ in the germline V gene (reference sequence). This CDR3 has 15 amino acids. Trimming removed 5 bases from V and 4 bases from J, with 16 bases in between. CDR3 in amino acids: CASSLLQGGSDTQYF. CDR3 DNA: TGTGCCAGCAGCCTCCTTCAGGGTGGTTCAGATACGCAGTATTTT.

This chain connects TRBV4-3 to TRBJ1-1; a weak D match, TRBD1 (5 bases). Germline-derived CDR1 and CDR2 are LGHNA and YSLEER. The CDR3 sequence is 14 residues long. V was pared by 4 bases and J by 4 bases, with 13 bases between. The CDR3, as DNA: TGCGCCAGCAGCCCGGGACGTCCACTCACTGAAGCTTTCTTT. Its protein is CASSPGRPLTEAFF.

The rearrangement joins TRBV10-1 to TRBJ2-3; 11 bases align to TRBD2. This CDR3 spans 17 amino acids. J lost 6 bases, V lost 0 bases, and 8 bases had no gene match. Per the germline V gene, CDR1 is WNHNN and CDR2 is SYGVQD (reference sequence). CDR3 loop: CASSESLLAGGGDTQYF. CDR3 nucleotide sequence: TGCGCCAGCAGTGAGTCGTTGCTAGCGGGAGGAGGGGATACGCAGTATTTT.

In nucleotides, the CDR3 is TGTGCCATCAGTGAGTCGGGGAATCCCTACGAGCAGTACTTC. Its translation: CAISESGNPYEQYF. The chain recombines TRBV10-3 with TRBJ2-7; D is uncertain. Germline values: CDR1 ENHRY, CDR2 SYGVKD. The V and J ends lost 0 bases and 2 bases respectively, with 8 bases between them. The CDR3 extends over 14 amino acids.

CDR3 coding DNA: TGTGCTAGTGGTTTGCAGGGTCAGGAGATAAACTATGGCTACACCTTC. It is translated as CASGLQGQEINYGYTF. The V call is TRBV12-5, the J call TRBJ1-2; a weak D match, TRBD1 (5 bases). Trimming pared 2 bases from V and 2 bases from J, leaving 15 bases between. The V gene's germline CDR1 is LGHNT and CDR2 FRNRAP. This CDR3 has 16 amino acids.

The V gene is TRBV3-1 (or the pseudogene TRBV3-2), the J gene TRBJ2-7; D uncertain. The V gene's germline CDR1 is LGHDT and CDR2 YNNKEL (reference sequence). Trimming took 0 bases from V and 7 from J, leaving 16 bases between them. The CDR3 extends over 15 amino acids. The CDR3 nucleotides are TGTGCCAGCAGCCAAGATCTGACGGGTGGGGATGAGCAGTACTTC. This gives the protein CASSQDLTGGDEQYF.

The chain joins TRBV10-3 to TRBJ1-2; 9 bases are shared with TRBD1. V shed 4 bases, J shed 2 bases, and the junction held 8 bases outside the gene matches. Germline CDR1 ENHRY, CDR2 SYGVKD. This CDR3 comprises 16 residues. The DNA for the CDR3 is TGTGCCATCAGTGGGGGGACAGGGCGCGACAACTATGGCTACACCTTC. Residues: CAISGGTGRDNYGYTF.

The rearrangement joins TRBV3-1 (or the pseudogene TRBV3-2) to TRBJ2-2; D call uncertain. This CDR3 is 12 amino acids long. Germline CDR1 LGHDT, CDR2 YNNKEL (reference sequence). V was cut by 5 bases and J by 6 bases, with 7 bases left in between. The chain's CDR3 is CASSFIAGELFF. CDR3 DNA sequence: TGTGCCAGCAGCTTTATAGCCGGGGAGCTGTTTTTT.

This clone was seen more than once but under ten times. This chain connects TRBV24-1 to TRBJ2-1, with 15 bases aligning to TRBD2. V lost 9 bases to trimming and J lost 5 bases; unmatched junction nucleotides: 13. Looked up from germline, CDR1 is KGHDR and CDR2 is SFDVKD. The CDR3 loop spans 18 amino acids. The DNA for the CDR3 is TGTGCCACCGAAGGGACTAGCGGGAGGTCACCAAGGAACAATGAGCAGTTCTTC. It translates to CATEGTSGRSPRNNEQFF.

The V gene is TRBV5-1, the J gene TRBJ1-2, with 11 bases that match TRBD1. V shed 0 bases, J shed 5 bases, and the junction held 6 bases outside the gene matches. Germline V CDR1 and CDR2: SGHRS, YFSETQ. The CDR3 length is 16 residues. CDR3 in DNA: TGCGCCAGCAGCTTGGGGACAGGGGGCGCAGGATATGGCTACACCTTC. It specifies CASSLGTGGAGYGYTF.

This chain joins TRBV27 and TRBJ2-7; D is possibly TRBD1 (6 bases). The CDR3 runs 13 residues. CDR1 MNHEY and CDR2 SMNVEV come from the germline V gene (reference sequence). V lost 8 bases to trimming and J lost 5 bases, with 16 bases between them. CDR3 region: CASGSWGHHEQYF. The CDR3 nucleotides read TGTGCCAGCGGATCGTGGGGACACCACGAGCAGTACTTC.

This rearrangement joins TRBV30 to TRBJ2-5, with a tentative D call TRBD2 (5 bases). CDR1 is GTSNPN and CDR2 is SVGIG in the germline V gene (reference sequence). With 4 bases removed from V and 3 bases from J, the gap between germline ends came to 12 bases. The CDR3 runs to 13 residues. CDR3 sequence: CAWIGLGKETQYF. CDR3 sequence (DNA): TGTGCCTGGATAGGACTGGGTAAAGAGACCCAGTACTTC.

This clone ranks as medium-sized. The rearrangement links TRBV19 to TRBJ1-1; 7 bases map to TRBD1. Germline CDR1 reads LNHDA; CDR2 reads SQIVND (reference sequence). The CDR3 length is 14 residues. J lost 4 bases, V lost 3 bases, and 5 bases had no gene match. The CDR3 DNA reads TGTGCCAGTAGTATGCAGGGGGAGGGCACTGAAGCTTTCTTT. Translated: CASSMQGEGTEAFF.

This clone has just one count. V gene TRBV30 combines with J gene TRBJ2-2, with D unresolved. The germline V gene encodes CDR1 GTSNPN and CDR2 SVGIG (reference sequence). This CDR3 contains 14 residues. V was shortened by 4 bases and J by 5 bases, with 14 bases between the two germline ends. The CDR3 is CAWTPTPSTGELFF. The CDR3 DNA sequence: TGTGCCTGGACCCCGACACCCAGTACCGGGGAGCTGTTTTTT.